These 25 T cell receptor beta chains originate from one sample sequenced in a study of blood T cell repertoires in COVID-19. This table comes from immunoSEQ multiplex PCR, and its TCRdb copy is limited to in-frame clones, with some not included. The sample consists of over 150,000 clones, 70% to 90% of them appearing once. Material: peripheral blood. The receptors shown here come from a woman in her sixties or seventies with COVID-19, enrolled during active disease.

The gene calls are TRBV7-9 and TRBJ1-5; 11 nucleotides agree with TRBD1. With V trimmed by 0 bases and J by 7 bases, 5 bases remained unmatched. This CDR3 is built from 16 residues. Germline V gene lookup returns CDR1 SEHNR and CDR2 FQNEAQ (reference sequence). The CDR3 bases are TGTGCCAGCAGCTTAGCTGCCGGGACAGGGGGACAGCCCCAGCATTTT. This sequence encodes CASSLAAGTGGQPQHF.

The chain links TRBV9 to TRBJ2-5, with 7 bases identical to TRBD1. This CDR3 is 16 amino acids long. CDR1 is SGDLS, CDR2 YYNGEE, per germline. The J segment lost 1 base and the V segment lost 4 bases, leaving 10 bases of the junction unmatched. The chain's CDR3 is CASSPEAGGVQETQYF. The CDR3 nucleotides read TGTGCCAGCAGCCCCGAGGCAGGGGGAGTCCAAGAGACCCAGTACTTC.

V is TRBV6-5 and J is TRBJ1-2; a weak D match, TRBD1 (6 bases). Germline V gene data show CDR1 as MNHEY and CDR2 as SVGAGI. Between the trimmed V and J ends, which lost 6 bases and 8 bases, there was a span of 16 bases. The CDR3 loop spans 13 amino acids. CDR3 nucleotide sequence: TGTGCCAGCAGCCCGACAGGCCAGGGCGGCTACACCTTC. Protein sequence: CASSPTGQGGYTF.

The DNA for the CDR3 is TGTGCCAGCAGCCAAGATGGGAGAACGTACAATGAGCAGTTCTTC. Translating it yields CASSQDGRTYNEQFF. This chain uses TRBV3-1 (or the pseudogene TRBV3-2) with TRBJ2-1; D possibly corresponds to TRBD2 (5 bases). The germline V gene encodes CDR1 LGHDT and CDR2 YNNKEL (reference sequence). The CDR3 spans 15 residues. V lost 0 bases to trimming and J lost 4 bases, with 10 bases between them.

The V gene is TRBV6-6, the J gene TRBJ1-4; 10 bases line up with TRBD1. The trim removed 4 bases at V and 8 bases at J, leaving 7 bases unmatched. The length of the CDR3 is 15 residues. CDR1 and CDR2 (germline): MNHNY, SVGAGI (reference sequence). The CDR3 reads CASSFRGQGTEKLFF. CDR3 nucleotides: TGTGCCAGCAGTTTCCGGGGACAGGGGACAGAAAAACTGTTTTTT.

The chain recombines TRBV4-2 with TRBJ2-3, with TRBD1 matching over 11 bases. Looked up from germline, CDR1 is LGHNA and CDR2 is YNFKEQ. Unmatched junction bases numbered 6, after V lost 4 bases and J lost 3 bases. There are 16 residues in the CDR3. DNA for the CDR3: TGTGCCAGCAGCCTGTGGGACAGGGGGTGGACAGATACGCAGTATTTT. Translating it yields CASSLWDRGWTDTQYF.

The rearrangement uses TRBV5-6 and TRBJ2-4; tentatively, D is TRBD2 (5 bases). Trimming removed 3 bases from V and 1 base from J, with 14 bases in between. Per germline, CDR1 SGHDT and CDR2 YYEEEE. The CDR3 has 16 amino acids. CDR3 residues: CASSSLGSGAKNIQYF. The CDR3 bases are TGTGCCAGCAGCTCCTTGGGGAGTGGGGCCAAAAACATTCAGTACTTC.

Only a few counts were recorded for this clone. The chain is built from TRBV19 and TRBJ1-1; D not resolved. The V and J ends lost 4 bases and 4 bases respectively, with 13 bases between them. CDR3 size: 14 residues. Germline V gene data show CDR1 as LNHDA and CDR2 as SQIVND (reference sequence). The CDR3 DNA follows: TGTGCCAGTAGTACCGGAGACCGTACCACTGAAGCTTTCTTT. Its translation is CASSTGDRTTEAFF.

This clone occurred a few times. V gene TRBV7-9 combines with J gene TRBJ1-6; D remains ambiguous. Trimming took 1 base from V and 6 from J, leaving 7 bases between them. CDR1 is SEHNR and CDR2 is FQNEAQ in the germline V gene (reference sequence). The CDR3 consists of 14 residues. DNA for the CDR3: TGTGCCAGCAGCTTAGTCGGACTTAATTCACCCCTCCACTTT. This sequence encodes CASSLVGLNSPLHF.

The sample holds one count of this clone. The chain recombines TRBV5-1 with TRBJ1-1, with TRBD1 identical over 8 bases. Unmatched junction bases numbered 10, after V lost 3 bases and J lost 6 bases. Per germline, CDR1 SGHRS and CDR2 YFSETQ. The CDR3 loop spans 15 amino acids. The CDR3 sequence is CASSSSTGGGSEAFF. CDR3 nucleotides: TGCGCCAGCAGCTCAAGCACAGGGGGTGGATCTGAAGCTTTCTTT.

This clone has a handful of counts. CDR3 residues: CASSGGTGVGQPQHF. Written as DNA, the CDR3 is TGCGCCAGCAGCGGCGGGACAGGCGTGGGGCAGCCCCAGCATTTT. The gene calls are TRBV5-1 and TRBJ1-5; TRBD1 matches at 8 bases. The germline V gene has CDR1 SGHRS and CDR2 YFSETQ. J was trimmed by 7 bases and V by 4 bases; bases with no gene match: 10. This CDR3 region has 15 residues. Using reference TRBV5-1 and TRBJ1-5 for the parts outside the CDR3, the full variable domain is KAGVTQTPRYLIKTRGQQVTLSCSPISGHRSVSWYQQTPGQGLQFLFEYFSETQRNKGNFPGRFSGRQFSNSRSEMNVSTLELGDSALYLCASSGGTGVGQPQHFGDGTRLSIL.

This rearrangement joins TRBV2 to TRBJ2-2; maybe TRBD2 (5 bases). Germline V lookup: CDR1 SNHLY, CDR2 FYNNEI. This CDR3 comprises 16 residues. With 4 bases removed from V and 0 bases from J, the gap between germline ends came to 12 bases. The CDR3 spells CASSVKAATNTGELFF. In DNA form, the CDR3 reads TGTGCCAGCAGTGTAAAAGCGGCTACGAACACCGGGGAGCTGTTTTTT.

J is TRBJ2-2 and V is TRBV6-5; a possible D gene is TRBD1 (5 bases). V lost 8 bases and J 0 bases, leaving 13 bases between the germline ends. Germline V lookup: CDR1 MNHEY, CDR2 SVGAGI. This CDR3 region has 15 residues. DNA of the CDR3: TGTGCCAGCTGGGGCCCGTTCGCGAACACCGGGGAGCTGTTTTTT. Translated: CASWGPFANTGELFF.

The CDR3 DNA reads as TGCAGCGTTGAATACGGGGTTAACACTGAAGCTTTCTTT. Protein: CSVEYGVNTEAFF. The chain links TRBV29-1 to TRBJ1-1; D unresolved. Germline CDR1 is SQVTM and CDR2 is ANQGSEA. Deletions cut 2 bases from V and 2 bases from J, with 9 bases between. The CDR3 runs to 13 residues.

V is TRBV7-3 and J is TRBJ2-7, with 13 bases aligning to TRBD2. The CDR3 extends over 13 amino acids. V dropped 5 bases and J dropped 9; count of bases not matched to a gene: 4. CDR1 is SGHTA and CDR2 is FQGTGA in the germline V gene. CDR3 protein: CASSPGLAGVQYF. CDR3 nucleotide sequence: TGTGCCAGCAGCCCCGGACTAGCGGGAGTGCAGTACTTC. The whole variable domain, remainder taken from reference TRBV7-3 and TRBJ2-7, is GAGVSQTPSNKVTEKGKYVELRCDPISGHTALYWYRQSLGQGPEFLIYFQGTGAADDSGLPNDRFFAVRPEGSVSTLKIQRTERGDSAVYLCASSPGLAGVQYFGPGTRLTVT.

The V call is TRBV5-1, the J call TRBJ2-5, with D perhaps matching TRBD2 (5 bases). Germline values: CDR1 SGHRS, CDR2 YFSETQ. The CDR3 loop spans 15 amino acids. Deletions cut 5 bases from V and 1 base from J, with 15 bases between. The chain's CDR3 is CASRVTGKSQETQYF. As DNA, the CDR3 is TGCGCCAGCAGAGTTACCGGGAAGAGCCAAGAGACCCAGTACTTC.

The J gene is TRBJ2-1, the V gene TRBV24-1, with D perhaps TRBD2 (6 bases). The CDR3 sequence is 17 residues long. V was pared by 3 bases and J by 9 bases, with 23 bases between. The germline gives CDR1 KGHDR, CDR2 SFDVKD. CDR3 nucleotide sequence: TGTGCCACCAGTGATCCCCTATCCAGGGACTCCCGGGGTGAGCAGTTCTTC. Its translation: CATSDPLSRDSRGEQFF.

The chain employs TRBV4-2 and TRBJ1-4; D is uncertain. Trimming left V 0 bases short and J 8 bases short, with 10 bases between. The CDR3 is made up of 14 amino acids. The germline V gene has CDR1 LGHNA and CDR2 YNFKEQ. CDR3 DNA: TGTGCCAGCAGCCAAGATTGGGGAGGAGAAAAACTGTTTTTT. Protein: CASSQDWGGEKLFF.

The genes are TRBV6-4 and TRBJ1-2, with TRBD1 as a possible D gene (5 bases). The CDR3 is 15 amino acids. Germline V gene sequence: CDR1 MRHNA, CDR2 SNTAGT. V lost 5 bases and J lost 8, with 21 bases in between. The CDR3 here is CASSPEIAGNSGYTF. The CDR3 DNA reads TGTGCCAGCAGTCCTGAGATCGCAGGGAATAGCGGCTACACCTTC.

The chain combines TRBV25-1 with TRBJ1-4, with a tentative D call TRBD1 (5 bases). V lost 2 bases to trimming and J lost 8 bases, with 15 bases between them. Germline V lookup: CDR1 MGHDK, CDR2 SYGVNS. This CDR3 spans 15 amino acids. In DNA form, the CDR3 reads TGTGCCAGCAGTGAAGACCCAGGGATGGGAGAAAAACTGTTTTTT. Its translation: CASSEDPGMGEKLFF.

The rearrangement links TRBV27 to TRBJ1-6; D call uncertain. Trimming pared 0 bases from V and 5 bases from J, leaving 11 bases between. CDR1 is MNHEY and CDR2 is SMNVEV in the germline V gene (reference sequence). This CDR3 has 16 residues. The CDR3 loop is CASSLSWRLDNSPLHF. The CDR3 DNA sequence: TGTGCCAGCAGTTTATCGTGGCGACTGGATAATTCACCCCTCCACTTT.

This clone appeared a few times. The CDR3 DNA reads as TGTGCCAGTAGTACTAGCGGGAGTACAGAGACCCAGTACTTC. This sequence encodes CASSTSGSTETQYF. The V call is TRBV19, the J call TRBJ2-5, with 10 bases fitting TRBD2. The germline CDR1 and CDR2 sequences are LNHDA and SQIVND (reference sequence). Trimming removed 4 bases from V and 4 bases from J; junction bases left unmatched: 3. There are 14 residues in the CDR3.

This sequence joins TRBV12-5 and TRBJ1-1; tentatively, D is TRBD1 (5 bases). In germline, CDR1 is LGHNT, CDR2 FRNRAP. The CDR3 spans 13 residues. The V end lost 10 bases, the J end lost 4 bases, and 16 bases lay between the germline ends. CDR3 amino acids: CATVKGVPTEAFF. DNA of the CDR3: TGTGCTACCGTAAAAGGGGTTCCCACTGAAGCTTTCTTT.

The V and J genes are TRBV18 and TRBJ2-3; 9 bases align to TRBD1. The junction had 3 bases not matched to a gene; V was cut back by 3 bases and J by 2 bases. In germline, CDR1 is KGHSH, CDR2 LQKENI. This CDR3 has 15 residues. The DNA of the CDR3 is TGTGCCAGCTCACCCGGGACAGGGATCACAGATACGCAGTATTTT. Its protein is CASSPGTGITDTQYF.

The chain joins TRBV5-5 to TRBJ1-5; D ambiguous. Per the germline V gene, CDR1 is SGHKS and CDR2 is YYEKEE (reference sequence). Trimming removed 1 base at V and 1 base at J, with 3 bases between. The CDR3 runs to 13 residues. DNA for the CDR3: TGTGCCAGCAGCTTGAGCAGCAATCAGCCCCAGCATTTT. This sequence encodes CASSLSSNQPQHF. Supplemented by reference TRBV5-5 and TRBJ1-5, the full variable domain reads DAGVTQSPTHLIKTRGQQVTLRCSPISGHKSVSWYQQVLGQGPQFIFQYYEKEERGRGNFPDRFSARQFPNYSSELNVNALLLGDSALYLCASSLSSNQPQHFGDGTRLSIL.